This T cell receptor beta chain was documented in a study of Graves' ophthalmopathy and Graves' hyperthyroidism. The wider study: Investigators collected peripheral blood at initial diagnosis, before any treatment was given.

Moderate-to-severe activity, CAS at least 3, NOSPECS at least 4 and duration under 3 months characterized donors with ophthalmopathy. This CDR3 comprises 14 residues. The J segment lost 4 bases and the V segment lost 5 bases, leaving 8 bases of the junction unmatched. The sequenced template was RNA, covering the TCR beta CDR3 region. Second-round multiplex PCR came after first-round RT-PCR with HTBI primers. TCRdb analysed the multiplex PCR reads with MiXCR anew, one entry per CDR3 protein. The table includes around 170,000 distinct CDR3 sequences, 30% to 45% detected once. The sample taken for sequencing was peripheral blood. The TCR sequence derives from a woman aged 40 to 49 with Graves' ophthalmopathy. V is TRBV12-3 or TRBV12-4 and J is TRBJ2-7; 7 positions match TRBD1. This CDR3 is CASSHGTVGYEQYF. CDR3 bases: TGTGCCAGCAGTCATGGGACAGTAGGATACGAGCAGTACTTC.